Sequencing of this T cell receptor (beta chain) was carried out in a study of T cells in tumors after PD-1 blockade. About the research overall: No patient had prior checkpoint blockade, systemic immunosuppression, or radiotherapy within 4 weeks.

Tumor or blood genomic DNA was sequenced, with inputs of about 550 ng to 6,004 ng. CDR1 is KGHSH, CDR2 LQKENI, per germline. This CDR3 comprises 13 residues. V shed 6 bases and J shed 2 bases, with 11 bases lying between them. Only in-frame clones appear in the TCRdb table, and some are missing; sequencing was by immunoSEQ multiplex PCR. The sample consists of about 47,000 clones, roughly 79% of them appearing once. The source of this sequence is a human donor with basal cell carcinoma. This rearrangement joins TRBV18 to TRBJ2-7; D possibly corresponds to TRBD1 (6 bases). Sequenced material: PBMCs, taken before anti-PD-1 treatment. CDR3 nucleotides: TGTGCCAGCTCCCGGGACACAGCCTACGAGCAGTACTTC. Translation: CASSRDTAYEQYF. The whole variable domain, remainder taken from reference TRBV18 and TRBJ2-7, is NAGVMQNPRHLVRRRGQEARLRCSPMKGHSHVYWYRQLPEEGLKFMVYLQKENIIDESGMPKERFSAEFPKEGPSILRIQQVVRGDSAAYFCASSRDTAYEQYFGPGTRLTVT.